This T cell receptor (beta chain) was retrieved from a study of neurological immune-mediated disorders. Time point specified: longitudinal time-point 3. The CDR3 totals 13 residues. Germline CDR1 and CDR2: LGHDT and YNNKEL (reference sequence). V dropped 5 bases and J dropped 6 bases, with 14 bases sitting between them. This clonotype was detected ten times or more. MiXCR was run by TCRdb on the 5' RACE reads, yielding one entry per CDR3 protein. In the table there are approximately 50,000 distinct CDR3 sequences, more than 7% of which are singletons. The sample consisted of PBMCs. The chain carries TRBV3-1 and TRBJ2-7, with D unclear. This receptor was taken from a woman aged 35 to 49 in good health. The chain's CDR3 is CASSLVSHAEQYF. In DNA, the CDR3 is TGTGCCAGCAGCTTGGTGTCGCATGCCGAGCAGTACTTC.